Sequencing of this TCR beta chain was carried out in a study of cytotoxic CD8 clonotypes in ibrutinib-treated CLL. Study-wide background: The samples contained 260,000 or so productive templates on average. They also contained an average of approximately 100,000 productive rearrangements.

The intended depth for sequencing was 1 in 200,000 to 1 in 1 million T cells. Profiled with immunoSEQ multiplex PCR; TCRdb holds only in-frame clones, not every one. The table has fewer than 50,000 clones, roughly three quarters seen once; the top ten hold less than 15%. V gave up 5 bases and J gave up 4 bases; unmatched junction bases: 12. The CDR3 runs to 18 residues. Germline V gene lookup returns CDR1 LNHDA and CDR2 SQIVND (reference sequence). This clone was found a few times. What it binds is not known. Overall study results and limits: Clonality measured at baseline exceeded age-matched healthy donors, tracking circulating CD8+ T-cell counts. Clonality, elevated at ibrutinib response, dropped back toward baseline at progression.

The sequences come from PBMCs, collected after 12 months of ibrutinib treatment. The V call is TRBV19, the J call TRBJ2-5; TRBD2 matches at 14 bases. This sequence originates from a human donor with chronic lymphocytic leukemia. In nucleotides, the CDR3 is TGTGCCAGTAGTCCCGGGACTAGCGGGAGCTTGTTCCGAGAGACCCAGTACTTC. This sequence encodes CASSPGTSGSLFRETQYF.